This T cell receptor beta chain was retrieved from a study of lymphopenia after photon versus proton radiotherapy. General observations from the study: Survival link was tested only in deceased patients; proton benefit remains a possibility.

The CDR3 contains 17 residues. The germline CDR1 and CDR2 sequences are SGHVS and FQNEAQ. The ends were cut back, 5 bases at V and 1 base at J, with 17 bases in the middle. A note on this clone: The antigen is unknown.

The method was immunoSEQ multiplex PCR; TCRdb's version includes in-frame clones alone and lacks a portion of them. This table has 50,000 to 60,000 clones, 80% to 95% appearing once. The material sequenced was peripheral blood, taken from a patient treated with photon-based radiotherapy. The rearrangement links TRBV7-8 to TRBJ2-2, with D possibly TRBD1 on 6 matching bases. The source is a middle-aged woman with cholangiocarcinoma. CDR3 bases: TGTGCCAGCAGCCAGGGGATTCACACACTGAACACCGGGGAGCTGTTTTTT. This gives the protein CASSQGIHTLNTGELFF.